Listed below are T cell receptor beta chains from one sample, sequenced in a study of T cell repertoires in cytomegalovirus infection. Antigens for these TCRs are unknown. TCRdb re-analysed the reads in MiXCR, keeping a single row per CDR3 protein. Found here are around 340,000 distinct CDR3 sequences, about 27% of them singletons; the top ten hold 20%. Sequenced material: cultured PBMCs, taken from culture after CMV antigen stimulation. Receptor source: a human donor in good health (CMV status not recorded). Some clones in this sample may be carry-over from other donors' samples. CDR3s leave out the opening cysteine and the closing phenylalanine or tryptophan.

>TRBJ2-7|TRBV7-6
ASSDRDRTYEQY
>TRBJ1-1|TRBV9
ASSARGQLGTEAF
>TRBJ1-2|TRBV2
ASTPVPGNLRGHGYT
>TRBJ1-2|TRBV7-8
ASSAGTLNYGYT
>TRBJ2-3|TRBV5-1
ASSLAGTSGGTDTQY
>TRBJ2-7|TRBV10-3
AIGRSGLSYEQY
>TRBJ2-2|TRBV9
ASSGGLNTGELF
>TRBJ2-3|TRBV7-9
ASSLDGRVADTQY
>TRBJ1-3|TRBV29-1
SVEDRGTFPNTIY
>TRBJ2-1|TRBV5-1
ASSPHSGAGNEQF
>TRBJ1-6|TRBV5-4
ASSLDGGLRNSPLH
>TRBJ2-2|TRBV24-1
ATPPLDRSTGELF
>TRBJ1-6|TRBV7-6
ASSPPGGQSLH
>TRBJ2-7|TRBV4-2
ASSQTSGGSYEQY
>TRBJ1-3|TRBV19
ATQQDSGNTIY
>TRBJ2-5|TRBV5-4
ASSPYPTDPKETQY
>TRBJ2-7|TRBV16
ASSQTSLSSYEQY
>TRBJ2-2|TRBV10-3
AIRPGQGKTGELF
>TRBJ2-2|TRBV7-3
ASSYQENTGELF
>TRBJ1-5|TRBV7-8
ASSPKRGQGFGQPQH
>TRBJ2-7|TRBV4-2
ASSQGEGISYEQY
>TRBJ2-2|TRBV27
ASSRRDSNTGELF
>TRBJ1-1|TRBV20-1
SAPRLTGNTEAF
>TRBJ1-5|TRBV6-5
ASRRQTNQPQH
>TRBJ1-6|TRBV7-2
ASSPGTGGNSPLH